A selection of T cell receptor beta chains follows, all from one sample in a study of cytomegalovirus exposure and HLA in healthy donors. TCRdb keeps only in-frame clones here, not all; method: immunoSEQ multiplex PCR. The sample has about 150,000 clones; 61% are singletons. The sample comprised PBMCs. These receptor sequences come from a male donor in good health and CMV-seronegative. Both conserved end residues are part of each CDR3. Fields, in order: V gene, clone size, J gene, D gene, CDR3 DNA, CDR3 protein. The D gene is left open where the match is weak. Rows give clone size only sometimes, using once, few, many, or a class for an expanded clone.

TRBV19	.	TRBJ1-1	.	TGTGCCAGTAGTATCTTCTCTTGGAGGGACACTGAAGCTTTCTTT	CASSIFSWRDTEAFF
TRBV19	.	TRBJ2-2	.	TGTGCCAGTAGTATAGTCCTGGGGGCGGGGGACACCGGGGAGCTGTTTTTT	CASSIVLGAGDTGELFF
TRBV4-1	few	TRBJ1-1	TRBD1	TGCGCCAGCAGCCAAGTTCAGACAGGGGGGAGCACTGAAGCTTTCTTT	CASSQVQTGGSTEAFF
TRBV5-1	.	TRBJ2-3	TRBD1	TGCGCCAGCAGCCCGGGACAGGGGGGCACAGATACGCAGTATTTT	CASSPGQGGTDTQYF
TRBV7-2	.	TRBJ1-6	.	TGTGCCAGCAGCGCCGGACCAGGGATGTGCCACTTT	CASSAGPGMCHF
TRBV5-5	.	TRBJ2-5	TRBD1	TGTGCCAGCAGTTTGTCAGGGGGTGGAGAGACCCAGTACTTC	CASSLSGGGETQYF
TRBV30	.	TRBJ2-1	.	TGTGCCTGGAGTGTAGATGGGGGGGGCCTATACAATGAGCAGTTCTTC	CAWSVDGGGLYNEQFF
TRBV18	.	TRBJ2-7	.	TGTGCCAGCTCACCAAATCCAGACTCCTACGAGCAGTACTTC	CASSPNPDSYEQYF
TRBV6-4	.	TRBJ1-1	.	TGTGCCAGCAGTGTACAACCGAACACTGAAGCTTTCTTT	CASSVQPNTEAFF
TRBV5-4	few	TRBJ2-2	TRBD2	TGTGCCAGCAGCAGAACGGGGGGGATTCTGAACACCGGGGAGCTGTTTTTT	CASSRTGGILNTGELFF
TRBV30	.	TRBJ2-7	.	TGTGCCTGGAGTTCCCACACAGGGTCCTACGAGCAGTACTTC	CAWSSHTGSYEQYF
TRBV2	.	TRBJ2-7	.	TGTGCCAGCAGGTTCGACTCTGAGCAGTACTTC	CASRFDSEQYF
TRBV30	.	TRBJ1-1	TRBD1	TGTGCCTGGGCGACAGGGAGCACTGAAGCTTTCTTT	CAWATGSTEAFF
TRBV18	.	TRBJ1-5	TRBD1	TGTGCCAGCTCACCGGGACAGGGGACGGGTCAGCCCCAGCATTTT	CASSPGQGTGQPQHF
TRBV6-1	.	TRBJ1-1	.	TGTGCCAGCAGTGAATTTTCGGGCACTGAAGCTTTCTTT	CASSEFSGTEAFF
TRBV7-2	.	TRBJ2-1	TRBD1	TGTGCCAGCAGCTCACCCGGGACAGGGAAGGGGGATGAGCAGTTCTTC	CASSSPGTGKGDEQFF
TRBV7-2	.	TRBJ1-2	TRBD1	TGTGCCAGCAGCAAACGGACAGGGGAGTATGGCTACACCTTC	CASSKRTGEYGYTF
TRBV7-6	.	TRBJ2-1	TRBD1	TGTGCCAGCAGCTTAGGAGCCAGGGGGCCGGTTTTGTACAATGAGCAGTTCTTC	CASSLGARGPVLYNEQFF
TRBV28	.	TRBJ1-1	TRBD1	TGTGCCAGCAGTTTATTGACAGGGGGGGGTGGCACTGAAGCTTTCTTT	CASSLLTGGGGTEAFF
TRBV29-1	.	TRBJ2-7	TRBD2	TGCAGCGTTGAAGGGGCTAGCGGGCGCTACGAGCAGTACTTC	CSVEGASGRYEQYF